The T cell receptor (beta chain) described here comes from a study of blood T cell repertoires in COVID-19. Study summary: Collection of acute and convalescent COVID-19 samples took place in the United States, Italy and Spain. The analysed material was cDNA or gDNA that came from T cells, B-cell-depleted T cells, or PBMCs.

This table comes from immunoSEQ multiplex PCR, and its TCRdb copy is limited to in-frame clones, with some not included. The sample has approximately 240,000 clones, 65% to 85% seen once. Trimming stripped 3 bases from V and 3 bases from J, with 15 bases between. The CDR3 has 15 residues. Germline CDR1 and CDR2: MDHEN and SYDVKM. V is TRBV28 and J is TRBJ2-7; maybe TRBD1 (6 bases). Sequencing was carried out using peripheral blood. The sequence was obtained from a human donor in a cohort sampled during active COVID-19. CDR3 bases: TGTGCCAGCAGTTTCATCGCAGGGGTGGTCTACGAGCAGTACTTC. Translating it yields CASSFIAGVVYEQYF.